These 2 T cell receptor beta chains were sequenced from one sample in a study of cytomegalovirus exposure and HLA in healthy donors. Repertoires were generated with immunoSEQ multiplex PCR, while TCRdb's copy carries only in-frame clones and drops some. In the table there are 150,000 to 250,000 clones, roughly 81% of which are singletons. What was sequenced was PBMCs. These receptors came from a woman aged 25 to 39 in good health and CMV-seronegative.

J is TRBJ1-5 and V is TRBV6-1; TRBD1 might be the D (6 bases). V was trimmed by 1 base and J by 2 bases, leaving 6 bases between them. CDR3 length: 14 residues. Germline loops: CDR1 MNHNS, CDR2 SASEGT. The CDR3 reads CASSEGQGNQPQHF. CDR3 coding DNA: TGTGCCAGCAGTGAAGGACAGGGCAATCAGCCCCAGCATTTT.

This sequence joins TRBV18 and TRBJ2-3, with 7 bases aligning to TRBD1. Germline trimming cut 1 base from V and 2 bases from J; bases unmatched to any gene: 6. The CDR3 has 16 amino acids. Looked up from germline, CDR1 is KGHSH and CDR2 is LQKENI. The CDR3 DNA reads as TGTGCCAGCTCACCACAGGGGGCAGGGGACACAGATACGCAGTATTTT. Translation gives CASSPQGAGDTDTQYF.